The clone carrying this TCR beta chain turned up a few times. Its target is not known. The CDR3 runs to 15 residues. Trimming stripped 2 bases from V and 1 base from J, with 10 bases between. Constant-segment-primed 5'RACE gave TCR alpha and TCR beta cDNA libraries with sample barcodes and UMIs. One entry per CDR3 protein, called by TCRdb with MiXCR from the 5' RACE reads. There are about 540,000 distinct CDR3 sequences in the sample; roughly 22% occur only once, and about 12% lies in the top ten. The sample comes from a study of T-cell memory formation after mild COVID-19. Study-wide context: TCR clusters mostly belonged to single donors.

Whole-study results and caveats: Later expanders leaned toward CD4+, whereas clones contracting from day 15 to 85 were balanced CD4/CD8. The appearance of some responding clones in pre-infection memory suggested that cross-reactive memory joined.

This TCR derives from an adult woman who had mild COVID-19 (a few samples of this study predate the infection). Cell type and time point are not known. The chain couples TRBV12-3 or TRBV12-4 to TRBJ2-3; D is possibly TRBD2 (5 bases). The sample was PBMCs or a T cell subset sorted from them (not recorded which). CDR3: CASSLPGTGTDTQYF. DNA of the CDR3: TGTGCCAGCAGTTTACCGGGAACGGGCACAGATACGCAGTATTTT.